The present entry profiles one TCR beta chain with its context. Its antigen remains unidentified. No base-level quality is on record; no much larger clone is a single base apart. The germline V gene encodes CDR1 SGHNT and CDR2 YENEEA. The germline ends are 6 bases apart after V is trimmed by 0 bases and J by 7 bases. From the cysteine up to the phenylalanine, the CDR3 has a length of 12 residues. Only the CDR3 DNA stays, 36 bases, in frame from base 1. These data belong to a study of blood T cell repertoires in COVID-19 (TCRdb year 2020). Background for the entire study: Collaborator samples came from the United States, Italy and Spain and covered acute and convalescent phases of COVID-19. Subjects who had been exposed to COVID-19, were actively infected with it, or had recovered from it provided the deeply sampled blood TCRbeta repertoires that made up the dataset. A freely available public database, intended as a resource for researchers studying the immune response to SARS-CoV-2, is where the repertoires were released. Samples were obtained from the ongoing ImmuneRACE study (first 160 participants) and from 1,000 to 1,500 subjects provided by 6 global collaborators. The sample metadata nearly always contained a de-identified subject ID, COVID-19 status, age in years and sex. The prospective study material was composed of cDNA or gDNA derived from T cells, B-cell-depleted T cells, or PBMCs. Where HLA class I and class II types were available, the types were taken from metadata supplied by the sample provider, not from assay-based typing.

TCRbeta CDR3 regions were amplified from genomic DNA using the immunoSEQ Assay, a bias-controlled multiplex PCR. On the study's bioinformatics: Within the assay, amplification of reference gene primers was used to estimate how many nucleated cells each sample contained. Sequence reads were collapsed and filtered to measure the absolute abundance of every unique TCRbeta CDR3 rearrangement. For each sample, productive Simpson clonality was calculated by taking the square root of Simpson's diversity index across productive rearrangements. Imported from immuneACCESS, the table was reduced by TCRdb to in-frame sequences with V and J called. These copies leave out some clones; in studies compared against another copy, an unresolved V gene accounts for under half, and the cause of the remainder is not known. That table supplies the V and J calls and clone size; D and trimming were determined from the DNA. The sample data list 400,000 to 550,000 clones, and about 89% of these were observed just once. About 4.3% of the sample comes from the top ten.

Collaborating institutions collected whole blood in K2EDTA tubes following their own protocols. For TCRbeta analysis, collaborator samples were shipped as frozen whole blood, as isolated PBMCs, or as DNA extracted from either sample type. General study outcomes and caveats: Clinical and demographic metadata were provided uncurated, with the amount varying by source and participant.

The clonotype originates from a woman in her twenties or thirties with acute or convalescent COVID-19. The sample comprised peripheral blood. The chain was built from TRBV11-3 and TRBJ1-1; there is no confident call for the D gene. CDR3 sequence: CASSLDRFEAFF. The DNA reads TGTGCCAGCAGCTTAGACAGATTTGAAGCTTTCTTT.